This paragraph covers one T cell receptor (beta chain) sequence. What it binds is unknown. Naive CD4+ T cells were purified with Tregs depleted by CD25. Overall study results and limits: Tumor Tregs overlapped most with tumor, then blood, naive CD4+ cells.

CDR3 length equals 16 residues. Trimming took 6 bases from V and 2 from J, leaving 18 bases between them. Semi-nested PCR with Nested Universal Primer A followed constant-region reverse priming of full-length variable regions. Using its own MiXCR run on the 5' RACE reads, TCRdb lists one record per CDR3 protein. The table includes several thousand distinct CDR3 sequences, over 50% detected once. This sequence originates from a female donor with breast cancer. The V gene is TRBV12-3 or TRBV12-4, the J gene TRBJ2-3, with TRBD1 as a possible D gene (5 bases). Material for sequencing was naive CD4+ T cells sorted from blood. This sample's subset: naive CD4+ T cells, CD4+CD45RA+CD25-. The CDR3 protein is CASRSSRALATDTQYF. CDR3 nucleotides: TGTGCCAGCAGATCTTCCAGGGCCCTGGCCACAGATACGCAGTATTTT.